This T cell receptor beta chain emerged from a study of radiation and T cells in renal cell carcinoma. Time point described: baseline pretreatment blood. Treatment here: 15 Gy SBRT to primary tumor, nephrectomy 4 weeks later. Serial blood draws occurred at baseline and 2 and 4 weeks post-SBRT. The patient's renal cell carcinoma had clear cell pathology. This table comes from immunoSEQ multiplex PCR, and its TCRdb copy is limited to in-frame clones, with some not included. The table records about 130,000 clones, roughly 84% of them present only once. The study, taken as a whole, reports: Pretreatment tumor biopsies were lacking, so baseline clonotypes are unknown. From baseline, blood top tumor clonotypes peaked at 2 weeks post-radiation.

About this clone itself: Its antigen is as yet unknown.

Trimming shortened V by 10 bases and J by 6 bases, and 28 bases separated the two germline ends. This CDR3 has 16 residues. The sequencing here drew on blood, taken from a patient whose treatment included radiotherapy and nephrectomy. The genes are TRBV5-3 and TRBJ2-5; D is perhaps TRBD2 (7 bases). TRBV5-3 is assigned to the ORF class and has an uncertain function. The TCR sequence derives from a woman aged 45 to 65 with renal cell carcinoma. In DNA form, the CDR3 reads TGTGCCCCCCCCCGGAGGGGGGGGGTACCCAAAAAGACCCAGTACTTC. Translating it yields CAPPRRGGVPKKTQYF.